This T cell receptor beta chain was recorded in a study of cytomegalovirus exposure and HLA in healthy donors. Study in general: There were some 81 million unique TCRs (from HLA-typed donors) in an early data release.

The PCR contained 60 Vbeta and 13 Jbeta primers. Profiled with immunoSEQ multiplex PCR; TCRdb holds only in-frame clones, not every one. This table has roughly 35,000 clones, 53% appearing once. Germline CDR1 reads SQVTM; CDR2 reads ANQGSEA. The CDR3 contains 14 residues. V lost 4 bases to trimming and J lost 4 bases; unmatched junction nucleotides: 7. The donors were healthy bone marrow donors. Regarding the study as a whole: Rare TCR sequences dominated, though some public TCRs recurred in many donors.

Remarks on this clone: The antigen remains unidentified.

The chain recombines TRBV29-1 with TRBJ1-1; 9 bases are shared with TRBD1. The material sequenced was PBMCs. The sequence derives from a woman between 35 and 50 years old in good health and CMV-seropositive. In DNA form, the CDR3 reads TGCAGCGTTGCAACAGGGGGCATCGGCACTGAAGCTTTCTTT. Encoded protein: CSVATGGIGTEAFF.